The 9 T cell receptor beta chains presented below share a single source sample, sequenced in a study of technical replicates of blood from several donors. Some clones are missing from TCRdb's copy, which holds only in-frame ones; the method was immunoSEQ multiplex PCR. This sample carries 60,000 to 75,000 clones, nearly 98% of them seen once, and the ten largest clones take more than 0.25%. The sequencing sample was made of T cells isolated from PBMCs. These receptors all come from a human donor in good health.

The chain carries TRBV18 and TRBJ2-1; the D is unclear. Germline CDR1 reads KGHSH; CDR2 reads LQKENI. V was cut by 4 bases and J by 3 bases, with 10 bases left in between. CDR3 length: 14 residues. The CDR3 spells CASSRTTLYNEQFF. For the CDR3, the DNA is TGTGCCAGCTCACGAACAACCCTCTACAATGAGCAGTTCTTC.

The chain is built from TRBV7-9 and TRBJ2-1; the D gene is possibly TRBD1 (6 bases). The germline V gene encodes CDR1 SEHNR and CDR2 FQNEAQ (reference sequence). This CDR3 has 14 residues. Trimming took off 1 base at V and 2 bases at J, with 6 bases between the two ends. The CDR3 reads CASSLGTAYNEQFF. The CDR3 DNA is TGTGCCAGCAGCTTAGGGACAGCCTACAATGAGCAGTTCTTC.

The CDR3 DNA reads TGTGCCAGCAGTTTATCGGTCGAGGTCCGGCAGTTCTTC. Translation: CASSLSVEVRQFF. This rearrangement joins TRBV27 to TRBJ2-1; D not resolved. Trimming removed 0 bases at V and 12 bases at J, with 12 bases between. This CDR3 contains 13 residues. The germline V gene encodes CDR1 MNHEY and CDR2 SMNVEV (reference sequence).

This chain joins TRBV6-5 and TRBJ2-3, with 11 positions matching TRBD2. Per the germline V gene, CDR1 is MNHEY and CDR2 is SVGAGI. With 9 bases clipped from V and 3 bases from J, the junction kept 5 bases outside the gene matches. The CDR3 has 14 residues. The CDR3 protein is CASSLAGGTDTQYF. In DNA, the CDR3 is TGTGCCAGTTCCCTAGCGGGAGGAACAGATACGCAGTATTTT.

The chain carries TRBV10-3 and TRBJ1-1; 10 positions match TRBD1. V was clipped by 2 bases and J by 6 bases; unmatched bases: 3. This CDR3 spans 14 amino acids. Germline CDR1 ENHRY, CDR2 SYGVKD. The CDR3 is CAISEDRGLSEAFF. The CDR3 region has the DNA TGTGCCATCAGTGAGGACAGGGGGCTATCTGAAGCTTTCTTT.

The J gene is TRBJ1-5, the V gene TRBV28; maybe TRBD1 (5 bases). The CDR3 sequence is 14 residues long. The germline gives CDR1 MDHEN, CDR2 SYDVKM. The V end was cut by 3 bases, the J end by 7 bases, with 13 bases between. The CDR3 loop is CASSFSGWRQPQHF. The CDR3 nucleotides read TGTGCCAGCAGTTTTTCAGGGTGGCGCCAGCCCCAGCATTTT.

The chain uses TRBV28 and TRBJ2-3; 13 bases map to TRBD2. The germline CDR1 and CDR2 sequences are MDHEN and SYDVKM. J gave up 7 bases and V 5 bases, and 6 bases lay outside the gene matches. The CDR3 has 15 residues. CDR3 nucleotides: TGTGCCAGCAGTATACTAGCGGGAGGGGCGAATACGCAGTATTTT. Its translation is CASSILAGGANTQYF.

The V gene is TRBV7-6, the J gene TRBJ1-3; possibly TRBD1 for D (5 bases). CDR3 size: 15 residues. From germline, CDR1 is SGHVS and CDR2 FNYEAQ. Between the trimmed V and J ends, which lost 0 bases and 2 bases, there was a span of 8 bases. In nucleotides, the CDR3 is TGTGCCAGCAGCTTAGCGACGACAGCTGGAAACACCATATATTTT. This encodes CASSLATTAGNTIYF.

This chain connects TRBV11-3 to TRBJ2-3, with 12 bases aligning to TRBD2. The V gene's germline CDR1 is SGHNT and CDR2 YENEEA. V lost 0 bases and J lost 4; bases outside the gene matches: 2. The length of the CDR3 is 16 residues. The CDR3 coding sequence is TGTGCCAGCAGCTTAGAATCTAGCGGGAGGGCAGATACGCAGTATTTT. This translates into CASSLESSGRADTQYF. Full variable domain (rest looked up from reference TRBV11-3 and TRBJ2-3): EAGVVQSPRYKIIEKKQPVAFWCNPISGHNTLYWYLQNLGQGPELLIRYENEEAVDDSQLPKDRFSAERLKGVDSTLKIQPAELGDSAVYLCASSLESSGRADTQYFGPGTRLTVL.